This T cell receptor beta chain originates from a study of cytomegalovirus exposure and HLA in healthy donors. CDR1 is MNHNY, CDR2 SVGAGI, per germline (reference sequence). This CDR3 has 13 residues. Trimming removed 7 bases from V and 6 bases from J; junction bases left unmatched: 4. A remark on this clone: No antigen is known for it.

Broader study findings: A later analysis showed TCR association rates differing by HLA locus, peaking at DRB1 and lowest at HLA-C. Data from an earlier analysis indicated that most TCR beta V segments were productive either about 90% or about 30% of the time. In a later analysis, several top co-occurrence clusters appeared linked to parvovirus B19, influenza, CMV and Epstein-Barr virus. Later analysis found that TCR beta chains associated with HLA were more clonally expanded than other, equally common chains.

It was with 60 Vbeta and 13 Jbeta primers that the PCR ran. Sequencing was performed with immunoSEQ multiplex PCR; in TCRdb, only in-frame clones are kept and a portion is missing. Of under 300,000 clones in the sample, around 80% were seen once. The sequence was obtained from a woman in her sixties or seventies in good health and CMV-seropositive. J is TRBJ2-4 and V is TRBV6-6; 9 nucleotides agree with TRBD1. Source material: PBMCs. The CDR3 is CASTGQGVNIQYF. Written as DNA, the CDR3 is TGTGCCAGCACGGGACAGGGAGTAAACATTCAGTACTTC.